This TCR beta chain was captured in a study of shared clonotypes between healthy human individuals. Trimming took 3 bases from V and 7 from J, leaving 10 bases between them. The germline V gene has CDR1 KGHSH and CDR2 LQKENI. The CDR3 has 13 residues. Using immunoSEQ multiplex PCR, the repertoire was profiled, and TCRdb retains in-frame clones only, with some absent. The table has 2 million to 2.5 million clones, under 95% seen once; the top ten hold 0.3% to 0.4%. The sample taken for sequencing was naive CD4+ T cells from PBMCs. Subset denoted: CD45RA+ positively selected. This TCR was recovered from a man aged 18 to 35 in good health. Some clones in this sample may be carry-over from other donors' samples. The J gene is TRBJ2-1, the V gene TRBV18; no firm D call. The CDR3 loop reads CASSPFLKNEQFF. CDR3 nucleotides: TGTGCCAGCTCACCGTTCCTCAAGAATGAGCAGTTCTTC.